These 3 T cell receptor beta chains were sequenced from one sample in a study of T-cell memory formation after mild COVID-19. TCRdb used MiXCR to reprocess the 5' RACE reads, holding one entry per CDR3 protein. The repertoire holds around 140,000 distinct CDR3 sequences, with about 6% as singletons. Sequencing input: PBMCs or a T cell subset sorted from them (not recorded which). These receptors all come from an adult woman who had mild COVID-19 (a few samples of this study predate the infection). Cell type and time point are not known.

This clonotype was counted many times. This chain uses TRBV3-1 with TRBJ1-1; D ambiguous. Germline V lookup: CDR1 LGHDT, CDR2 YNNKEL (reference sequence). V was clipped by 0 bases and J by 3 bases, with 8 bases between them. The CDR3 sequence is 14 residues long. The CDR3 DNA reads TGTGCCAGCAGCCAAGATCTTCTGGACACTGAAGCTTTCTTT. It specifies CASSQDLLDTEAFF.

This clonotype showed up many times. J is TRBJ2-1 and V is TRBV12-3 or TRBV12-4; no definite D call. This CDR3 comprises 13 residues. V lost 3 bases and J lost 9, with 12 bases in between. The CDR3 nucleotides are TGTGCCAGCAGTTTTCGTCTTTCCGGTGAGCAGTTCTTC. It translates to CASSFRLSGEQFF.

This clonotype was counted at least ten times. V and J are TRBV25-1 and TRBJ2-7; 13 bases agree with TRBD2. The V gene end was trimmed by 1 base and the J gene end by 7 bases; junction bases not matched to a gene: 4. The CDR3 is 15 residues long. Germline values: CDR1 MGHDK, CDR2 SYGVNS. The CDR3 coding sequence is TGTGCCAGCAGTGAATCCCCGACTAGCGGGGGGGAGCAGTACTTC. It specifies CASSESPTSGGEQYF.